This TCR beta chain emerged from a study of T cell responses to AZD1222 COVID-19 vaccine. Second-dose recipients at about 4 or about 12 weeks were treated as one pooled group. The repertoire was sequenced with immunoSEQ multiplex PCR; TCRdb's copy has only in-frame clones and lacks some. The data contain 180,000 or so clones, 88% of them singletons. The CDR3 contains 17 residues. The V and J ends lost 0 bases and 5 bases respectively, with 17 bases between them. Germline loops: CDR1 LNHDA, CDR2 SQIVND (reference sequence). The receptor comes from an adult who received the AZD1222 COVID-19 vaccine. J is TRBJ2-1 and V is TRBV19, with D possibly being TRBD2 (6 bases). The sequenced sample was peripheral blood, obtained 28 days after the second AZD1222 dose. The CDR3 DNA sequence: TGTGCCAGTAGTATAGAAAGCGGGCCTGGGGCTAACAATGAGCAGTTCTTC. It yields the protein CASSIESGPGANNEQFF.